The 20 T cell receptor beta chains listed next were all sequenced from one sample in a study of blood T cell repertoires in COVID-19. Generated by immunoSEQ multiplex PCR, the TCRdb table keeps only in-frame clones and is missing some. Among 95,000 to 120,000 clones listed, around 84% were seen once. Sequenced: peripheral blood. Receptor source: a human donor in a cohort sampled during active COVID-19.

This sequence joins TRBV5-4 and TRBJ1-1; 7 nucleotides agree with TRBD1. The CDR3 sequence is 14 residues long. The germline gives CDR1 SGHNT, CDR2 YYREEE (reference sequence). Trimming took 0 bases from V and 4 from J; bases not matched to a gene: 3. The CDR3 loop reads CASSLDPGGTEAFF. The CDR3 nucleotides read TGTGCCAGCAGCTTGGATCCAGGGGGCACTGAAGCTTTCTTT.

The chain recombines TRBV11-2 with TRBJ2-7; tentatively, D is TRBD2 (6 bases). This CDR3 is built from 15 residues. Germline V CDR1 and CDR2: SGHAT, FQNNGV. V was cut by 5 bases and J by 2 bases, with 16 bases left in between. The CDR3 sequence is CASSPGAGLTYEQYF. The CDR3 bases are TGTGCCAGCAGCCCGGGTGCGGGACTTACCTACGAGCAGTACTTC. Full variable domain (remainder filled in from reference TRBV11-2 and TRBJ2-7): EAGVAQSPRYKIIEKRQSVAFWCNPISGHATLYWYQQILGQGPKLLIQFQNNGVVDDSQLPKDRFSAERLKGVDSTLKIQPAKLEDSAVYLCASSPGAGLTYEQYFGPGTRLTVT.

The rearrangement joins TRBV7-2 to TRBJ2-5; no definite D call. CDR1 SGHTA and CDR2 FQGNSA come from the germline V gene. The CDR3 consists of 15 residues. The V gene lost 1 base and the J gene lost 0 bases, with 9 bases spanning the gap. The CDR3 bases are TGTGCCAGCAGCTTAGGGGCAGCCGACCAAGAGACCCAGTACTTC. Protein: CASSLGAADQETQYF.

The rearrangement links TRBV25-1 to TRBJ2-7; D gene uncertain. The CDR3 spans 15 residues. V was trimmed by 1 base and J by 3 bases, leaving 13 bases between them. Germline CDR1 MGHDK, CDR2 SYGVNS. CDR3 region: CASSELRAASYEQYF. In nucleotides, the CDR3 is TGTGCCAGCAGTGAATTGCGTGCGGCAAGCTACGAGCAGTACTTC.

This chain's CDR3 is CASSDVRVARYGYTF. The CDR3 DNA reads as TGTGCCAGCAGTGACGTCAGGGTCGCAAGATATGGCTACACCTTC. V is TRBV6-1 and J is TRBJ1-2, with a possible D match to TRBD1 (5 bases). The CDR3 consists of 15 residues. Germline V lookup: CDR1 MNHNS, CDR2 SASEGT. The ends were cut back, 3 bases at V and 5 bases at J, with 16 bases in the middle.

The chain links TRBV7-2 to TRBJ1-1; tentatively, D is TRBD1 (6 bases). The CDR3 runs 14 residues. Between the trimmed V and J ends, which lost 3 bases and 1 base, there was a span of 9 bases. Germline V lookup: CDR1 SGHTA, CDR2 FQGNSA. In DNA form, the CDR3 reads TGTGCCAGCAGCTTGGGGGCCCCGAACACTGAAGCTTTCTTT. This gives the protein CASSLGAPNTEAFF.

The J gene is TRBJ1-1, the V gene TRBV10-3, with D possibly being TRBD1 (6 bases). Trimming cost V 3 bases and J 0 bases, with 17 bases left between them. The V gene's germline CDR1 is ENHRY and CDR2 SYGVKD. The CDR3 loop spans 17 amino acids. CDR3 sequence (DNA): TGTGCCATCAGTGACCGGAGAGCAGGGGCTATGAACACTGAAGCTTTCTTT. Residues: CAISDRRAGAMNTEAFF.

The V and J genes are TRBV28 and TRBJ1-2, with a possible D match to TRBD1 (6 bases). This CDR3 contains 15 residues. The germline gives CDR1 MDHEN, CDR2 SYDVKM. V shed 1 base and J shed 4 bases, with 13 bases lying between them. The CDR3 protein is CASSLFNQGSYGYTF. CDR3 coding DNA: TGTGCCAGCAGTTTATTTAATCAGGGGTCCTATGGCTACACCTTC.

The chain has TRBV7-2 and TRBJ2-5; unclear D gene. Trimming pared 5 bases from V and 5 bases from J, leaving 9 bases between. The germline V gene has CDR1 SGHTA and CDR2 FQGNSA. The CDR3 is made up of 12 amino acids. The CDR3 DNA follows: TGTGCCAGCAGCGGCGAGAGGGAGACCCAGTACTTC. Translation: CASSGERETQYF.

This chain uses TRBV18 with TRBJ1-1; possible D gene TRBD1, 5 bases. CDR3 length: 13 residues. Germline V gene lookup returns CDR1 KGHSH and CDR2 LQKENI. V lost 3 bases to trimming and J lost 1 base, with 6 bases between them. The CDR3 reads CASSPGGNTEAFF. The CDR3 nucleotides read TGTGCCAGCTCACCCGGGGGGAACACTGAAGCTTTCTTT.

This chain links TRBV4-3 with TRBJ1-2, with 7 nucleotides matching TRBD1. The CDR3 length is 15 residues. CDR1 is LGHNA, CDR2 YSLEER, per germline. Germline trimming cut 4 bases from V and 0 bases from J; bases unmatched to any gene: 5. DNA of the CDR3: TGCGCCAGCAGCCCGGGACAGCTAGCTAACTATGGCTACACCTTC. Residues: CASSPGQLANYGYTF.

The chain has TRBV5-4 and TRBJ2-4, with 12 bases that match TRBD2. Germline values: CDR1 SGHNT, CDR2 YYREEE (reference sequence). The CDR3 totals 14 residues. With V trimmed by 3 bases and J by 6 bases, 1 base remained unmatched. This CDR3 reads CASSSGLAGNIQYF. CDR3 in DNA: TGTGCCAGCAGCTCGGGACTAGCGGGAAACATTCAGTACTTC.

The chain carries TRBV6-5 and TRBJ2-1, with 9 bases fitting TRBD2. Trimming took 2 bases from V and 4 from J; bases not matched to a gene: 3. The CDR3 consists of 15 residues. From germline, CDR1 is MNHEY and CDR2 SVGAGI. CDR3 in amino acids: CASSYGGGAYNEQFF. CDR3 nucleotide sequence: TGTGCCAGCAGTTACGGCGGGGGGGCGTACAATGAGCAGTTCTTC.

This clone showed up just a few times. The chain has TRBV20-1 and TRBJ2-3, with 8 bases that match TRBD2. This CDR3 is 13 amino acids long. V gave up 3 bases and J gave up 13 bases; unmatched junction bases: 12. Germline loops: CDR1 DFQATT, CDR2 SNEGSKA (reference sequence). The CDR3: CSASEAGDPLKYF. The CDR3 DNA reads TGCAGTGCTAGTGAAGCGGGGGACCCCCTGAAGTATTTT.

The sample holds one count of this clone. V gene TRBV30 combines with J gene TRBJ1-3; 8 bases fit TRBD1. The CDR3 totals 16 residues. V shed 2 bases, J shed 6 bases, and the junction held 12 bases outside the gene matches. Germline lookup yields CDR1 GTSNPN and CDR2 SVGIG (reference sequence). The chain's CDR3 is CAWSLLSGQGQNTIYF. CDR3 coding DNA: TGTGCCTGGAGTCTTCTCTCTGGACAGGGTCAAAACACCATATATTTT.

The rearrangement links TRBV5-1 to TRBJ2-1; a possible D gene is TRBD2 (5 bases). Trimming stripped 2 bases from V and 0 bases from J, with 15 bases between. Germline V gene sequence: CDR1 SGHRS, CDR2 YFSETQ. The CDR3 is 17 residues long. The DNA for the CDR3 is TGCGCCAGCAGCTTACCCTTAGCGAAGAGCTCCTACAATGAGCAGTTCTTC. Translating gives CASSLPLAKSSYNEQFF.

The chain links TRBV7-2 to TRBJ1-2; a weak D match, TRBD1 (6 bases). Trimming stripped 6 bases from V and 0 bases from J, with 14 bases between. Per germline, CDR1 SGHTA and CDR2 FQGNSA. The CDR3 loop spans 15 amino acids. This CDR3 reads CASSSQTGSNYGYTF. CDR3 nucleotide sequence: TGTGCCAGCAGTTCCCAGACAGGATCTAACTATGGCTACACCTTC.

V usage is TRBV5-4 and J usage is TRBJ1-2; TRBD1 aligns across 9 bases. After removal of 0 bases from V and 4 bases from J, the junction contained 4 bases not matched to a gene. This CDR3 has 15 amino acids. Germline V gene lookup returns CDR1 SGHNT and CDR2 YYREEE (reference sequence). CDR3 region: CASSLGTGAIYGYTF. The CDR3 DNA reads TGTGCCAGCAGCTTGGGGACAGGGGCGATCTATGGCTACACCTTC.

V is TRBV28 and J is TRBJ1-3, with unresolved D. The CDR3 spans 13 residues. V was pared by 1 base and J by 1 base, with 2 bases between. The germline gives CDR1 MDHEN, CDR2 SYDVKM. The CDR3 DNA reads TGTGCCAGCAGTTTATTATCTGGAAACACCATATATTTT. This codes for CASSLLSGNTIYF.

The gene calls are TRBV11-2 and TRBJ2-7; 11 bases match TRBD2. After removal of 6 bases from V and 0 bases from J, the junction contained 4 bases not matched to a gene. Germline V gene sequence: CDR1 SGHAT, CDR2 FQNNGV. The CDR3 is made up of 15 amino acids. Written as DNA, the CDR3 is TGTGCCAGCAGACGACTAGCGGGGCGCTCCTACGAGCAGTACTTC. Its translation is CASRRLAGRSYEQYF.